This TCR beta chain was observed in a study of molecular identifiers for immune sequencing clone quantification. Study-wide results and limits: Clones of above 20 RNA copies carried over 97% of effector molecules; in naive cells they carried under 1%. Identical TCR molecules that share a barcode could lead to an underestimation of highly expanded clone sizes.

With respect to this clonotype: Antigen specificity is unknown. At one boundary the junction diverges from the germline segment, which might be a read error.

TCRdb called the PCR reads again in MiXCR, with one record for every CDR3 protein. The sample contains hundreds of thousands of distinct CDR3 sequences, 25% of which appear only once. From approximately 20,000 to 1,000,000 sorted cells, naive CD8 libraries were generated with 10%, 30% or 50% RNA. Isolation of naive CD8 T cells was achieved by sorting on a CD8+CD4-CCR7+CD45RA+ phenotype. The CDR3 length is 16 residues. Sequenced material: naive CD8+ T cells from blood, with Jurkat cell RNA spiked in. As to subset: FACS-sorted CD8+CD4-CCR7+CD45RA+ naive T cells. This sequence originates from a human donor in good health. Some libraries in this study had Jurkat cell RNA spiked in. The chain joins TRBV12-3 or TRBV12-4 to TRBJ1-4; a weak D match, TRBD1 (5 bases). The CDR3 reads CATSGVGGAQNEKLFF. Here the CDR3 DNA reads TGTGCCACCAGTGGGGTCGGCGGGGCGCAAAATGAAAAACTGTTTTTT.